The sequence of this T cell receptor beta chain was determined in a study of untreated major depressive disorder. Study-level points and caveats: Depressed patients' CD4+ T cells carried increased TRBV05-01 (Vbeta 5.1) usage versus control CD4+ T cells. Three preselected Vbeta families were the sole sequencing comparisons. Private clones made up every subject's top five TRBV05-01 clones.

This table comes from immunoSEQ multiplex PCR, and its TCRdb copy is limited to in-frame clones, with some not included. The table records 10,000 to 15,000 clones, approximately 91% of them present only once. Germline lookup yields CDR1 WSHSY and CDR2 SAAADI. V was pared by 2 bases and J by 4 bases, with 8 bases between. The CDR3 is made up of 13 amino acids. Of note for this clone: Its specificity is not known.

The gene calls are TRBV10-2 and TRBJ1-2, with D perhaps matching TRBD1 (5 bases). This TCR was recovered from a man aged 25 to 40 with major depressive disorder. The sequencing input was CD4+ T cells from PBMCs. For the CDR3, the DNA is TGCGCCAGCAGTGAGAGACAGTTCTATGGCTACACCTTC. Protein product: CASSERQFYGYTF.